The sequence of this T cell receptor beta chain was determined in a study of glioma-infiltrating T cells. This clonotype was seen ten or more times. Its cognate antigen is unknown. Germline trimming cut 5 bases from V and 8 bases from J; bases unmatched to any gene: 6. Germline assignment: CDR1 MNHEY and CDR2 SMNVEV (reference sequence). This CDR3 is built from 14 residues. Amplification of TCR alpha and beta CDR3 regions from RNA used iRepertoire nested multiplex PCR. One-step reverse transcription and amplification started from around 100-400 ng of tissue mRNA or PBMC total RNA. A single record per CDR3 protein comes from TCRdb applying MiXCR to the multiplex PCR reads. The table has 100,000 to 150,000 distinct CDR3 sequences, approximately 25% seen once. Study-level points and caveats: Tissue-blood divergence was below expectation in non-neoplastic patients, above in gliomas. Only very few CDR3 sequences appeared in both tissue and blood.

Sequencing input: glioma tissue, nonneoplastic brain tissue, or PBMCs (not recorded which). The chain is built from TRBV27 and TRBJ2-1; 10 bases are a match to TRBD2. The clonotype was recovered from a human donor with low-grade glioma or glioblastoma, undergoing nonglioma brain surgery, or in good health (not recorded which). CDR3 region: CASSPGLASDEQFF. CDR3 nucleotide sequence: TGTGCCAGCAGTCCGGGACTAGCGAGCGATGAGCAGTTCTTC.